This TCR beta chain was identified during a study of blood T cell repertoires in COVID-19. In the study overall: Acute and convalescent COVID-19 specimens originated in the United States, Italy and Spain. PBMCs, B-cell-depleted T cells, or T cells were the source of the cDNA or gDNA that made up the material.

In the source study's methods: Nucleated cell number was recorded as an estimate derived from reference gene primer amplification. Sequencing used immunoSEQ multiplex PCR; TCRdb keeps in-frame clones, though not all of them. V, J and clone size derive from that table, while D and trimming were established from the DNA sequence. The sample has about 260,000 clones; 83% are singletons. The specimen was peripheral blood. The clonotype comes from a woman between 50 and 59 years old who had recovered from COVID-19.

Here the CDR3 DNA reads TGTGCCAGCAGTGACTTCCCCCGGTCCACAGATACGCAGTATTTT. This codes for CASSDFPRSTDTQYF. This chain uses TRBV6-4 with TRBJ2-3; D remains unclear. CDR3 length equals 15 residues. Germline CDR1 reads MRHNA; CDR2 reads SNTAGT. Trimming removed 1 base from V and 2 bases from J, with 10 bases in between.